This TCR beta chain was found in a study of cytomegalovirus exposure and HLA in healthy donors. Both 60 Vbeta primers and 13 Jbeta primers went into the PCR. Sequenced by immunoSEQ multiplex PCR; TCRdb stores in-frame clones only, minus some. The sample lists approximately 86,000 clones; 85% were seen once. This clone was found a few times. The CDR3 length is 15 residues. V lost 4 bases and J lost 9; bases outside the gene matches: 9. In germline, CDR1 is SGHTA, CDR2 FQGNSA. This sequence originates from a man aged 40-49 years in good health and CMV-seropositive. The sample taken for sequencing was PBMCs. V gene TRBV7-2 combines with J gene TRBJ1-6; TRBD1 matches 7 bases. The CDR3 coding sequence is TGTGCCAGCAGCTCGAGGGGGCGCAATGGTTCACCCCTCCACTTT. Translated: CASSSRGRNGSPLHF. The full variable domain, in which reference TRBV7-2 and TRBJ1-6 provide the parts outside the CDR3, is GAGVSQSPSNKVTEKGKDVELRCDPISGHTALYWYRQSLGQGLEFLIYFQGNSAPDKSGLPSDRFSAERTGGSVSTLTIQRTQQEDSAVYLCASSSRGRNGSPLHFGNGTRLTVT.